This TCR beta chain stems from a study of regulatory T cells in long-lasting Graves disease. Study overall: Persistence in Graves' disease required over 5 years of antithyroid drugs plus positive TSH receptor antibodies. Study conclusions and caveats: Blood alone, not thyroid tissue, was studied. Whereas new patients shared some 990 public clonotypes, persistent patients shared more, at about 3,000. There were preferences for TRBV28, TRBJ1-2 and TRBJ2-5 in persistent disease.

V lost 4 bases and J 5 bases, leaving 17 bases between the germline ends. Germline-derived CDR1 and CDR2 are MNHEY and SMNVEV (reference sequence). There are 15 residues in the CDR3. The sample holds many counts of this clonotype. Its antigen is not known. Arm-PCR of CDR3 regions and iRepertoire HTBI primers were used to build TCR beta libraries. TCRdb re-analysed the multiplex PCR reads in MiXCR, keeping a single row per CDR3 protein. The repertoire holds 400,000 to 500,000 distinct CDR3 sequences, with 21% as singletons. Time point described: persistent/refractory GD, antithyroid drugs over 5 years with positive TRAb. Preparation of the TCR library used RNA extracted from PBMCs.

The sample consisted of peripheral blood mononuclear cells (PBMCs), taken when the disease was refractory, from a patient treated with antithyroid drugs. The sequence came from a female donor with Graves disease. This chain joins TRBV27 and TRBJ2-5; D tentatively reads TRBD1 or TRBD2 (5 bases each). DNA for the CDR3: TGTGCCAGCAGTTCGCCCCAGAGGGGAAGGGAGACCCAGTACTTC. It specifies CASSSPQRGRETQYF.